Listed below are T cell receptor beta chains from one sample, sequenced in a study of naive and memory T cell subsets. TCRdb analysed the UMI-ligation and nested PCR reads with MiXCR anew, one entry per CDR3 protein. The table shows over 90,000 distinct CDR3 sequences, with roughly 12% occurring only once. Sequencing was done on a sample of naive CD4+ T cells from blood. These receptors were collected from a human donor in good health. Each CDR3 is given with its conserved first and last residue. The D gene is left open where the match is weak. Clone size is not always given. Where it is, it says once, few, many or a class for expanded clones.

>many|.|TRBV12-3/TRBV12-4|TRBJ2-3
TGTGCCAGCAGTTCCACGGGACGTCCTAGCACAGATACGCAGTATTTT
CASSSTGRPSTDTQYF
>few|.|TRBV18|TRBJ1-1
TGTGCCAGCTCACCACAAGAGGCAACTGAAGCTTTCTTT
CASSPQEATEAFF
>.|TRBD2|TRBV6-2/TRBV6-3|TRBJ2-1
TGTGCCAGCAGGAGACGACTAGCGGGGGGGTTAAATGAGCAGTTCTTC
CASRRRLAGGLNEQFF
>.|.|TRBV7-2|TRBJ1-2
TGTGCCAGCAGACGTGGACAGCCCCTTAAGGGCTACACCTTC
CASRRGQPLKGYTF
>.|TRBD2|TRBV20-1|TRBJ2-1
TGCAGTGCTAGCCCCTTAGGCGGGGGGGCCTTGCGCTCCTACAATGAGCAGTTCTTC
CSASPLGGGALRSYNEQFF
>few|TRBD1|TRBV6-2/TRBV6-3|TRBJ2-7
TGTGCCAGCAGTCCCCCCGGGACAGGGTCTTACGAGCAGTACTTC
CASSPPGTGSYEQYF
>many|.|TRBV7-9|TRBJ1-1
TGTGCCAGCAGCTTAGAGGCGAACACTGAAGCTTTCTTT
CASSLEANTEAFF
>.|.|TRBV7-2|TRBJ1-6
TGTGCCAGCAGCATCGGGACAAGACATAATTCACCCCTCCACTTT
CASSIGTRHNSPLHF
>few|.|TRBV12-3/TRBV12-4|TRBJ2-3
TGTGCCAGCAGTTTAGCGCGGGGAGATACGCAGTATTTT
CASSLARGDTQYF
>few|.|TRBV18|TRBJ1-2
TGTGCCAGCTCACCCCTAGAAGCTAACTATGGCTACACCTTC
CASSPLEANYGYTF
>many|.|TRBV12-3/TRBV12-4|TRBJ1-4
TGTGCCAGCAGTTTCTCAGGGGCCGGAACTAATGAAAAACTGTTTTTT
CASSFSGAGTNEKLFF
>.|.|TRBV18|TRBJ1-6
TGTGCCAGCTCCCCCGGGGCCACGGATTCACCCCTCCACTTT
CASSPGATDSPLHF
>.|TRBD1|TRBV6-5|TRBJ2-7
TGTGCCAGCAGTTACTCGGACAGGGGGTACGAGCAGTACTTC
CASSYSDRGYEQYF
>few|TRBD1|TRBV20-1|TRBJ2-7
TGCAGTGTATCGGACAGGGGATACGAGCAGTACTTC
CSVSDRGYEQYF
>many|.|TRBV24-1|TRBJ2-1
TGTGCCACCAGTGACTCCTCTGCTCGAAATGAGCAGTTCTTC
CATSDSSARNEQFF
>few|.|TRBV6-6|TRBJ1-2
TGTGCCAGCAGTCCAGGACAGCCTGGTGGCTACACCTTC
CASSPGQPGGYTF
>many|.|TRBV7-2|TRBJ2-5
TGTGCCAGCAGCTTATCGTGGGTCCAAGAGACCCAGTACTTC
CASSLSWVQETQYF
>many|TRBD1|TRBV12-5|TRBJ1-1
TGTGCTAGTGGCTCGGGACAGATTATGAACACTGAAGCTTTCTTT
CASGSGQIMNTEAFF
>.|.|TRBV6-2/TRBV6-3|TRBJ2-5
TGTGCCAGCAGTTCCGAACTAAAAGATAAGTACTTC
CASSSELKDKYF
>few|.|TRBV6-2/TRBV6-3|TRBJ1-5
TGTGCCAGCAGTTACTCGGCCATTAAGGCTAATCAGCCCCAGCATTTT
CASSYSAIKANQPQHF
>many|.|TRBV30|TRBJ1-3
TGTGCCTGGAGTGTTTCAGGCAACGGAAACACCATATATTTT
CAWSVSGNGNTIYF
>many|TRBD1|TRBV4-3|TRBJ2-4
TGCGCCAGCAGCCTAGCCGGACAGGGAAACATTCAGTACTTC
CASSLAGQGNIQYF
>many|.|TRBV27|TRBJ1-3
TGTGCCAGCAGGCTATCACTGAGCTCTGGAAACACCATATATTTT
CASRLSLSSGNTIYF
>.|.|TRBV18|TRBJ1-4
TGTGCCAGCTCACCCCAGGGGGAAAAACTGTTTTTT
CASSPQGEKLFF
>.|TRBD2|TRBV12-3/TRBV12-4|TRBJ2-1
TGTGCCAGCAGATACAGCGGGAGGGCGGAGGAGCAGTTCTTC
CASRYSGRAEEQFF
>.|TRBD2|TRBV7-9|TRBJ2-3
TGTGCCAGCAGCTTAGTAACGGCGGGAGGGCCCGACGGCTCTAGCACAGATACGCAGTATTTT
CASSLVTAGGPDGSSTDTQYF
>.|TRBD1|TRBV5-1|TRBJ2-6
TGCGCCAGCAACGAAGGGGGCCCAGGGGCCAACGTCCTGACTTTC
CASNEGGPGANVLTF